Presented here are 25 T cell receptor beta chains from one specimen sequenced in a study of blood T cell repertoires in COVID-19. Sequencing used immunoSEQ multiplex PCR; TCRdb keeps in-frame clones, though not all of them. The repertoire has approximately 58,000 clones, roughly 90% of them found once; the top ten carry 7% to 10%. Sequenced material: peripheral blood. The receptors here all came from an elderly woman with active COVID-19.

This clone has just one count. The gene calls are TRBV28 and TRBJ2-7; D perhaps matches TRBD2 (5 bases). The CDR3 covers 15 residues. Germline V lookup: CDR1 MDHEN, CDR2 SYDVKM. Trimming stripped 6 bases from V and 0 bases from J, with 15 bases between. For the CDR3, the DNA is TGTGCCAGCAGCCCGGGGTTGCGGAGCTCCTACGAGCAGTACGTC. Protein product: CASSPGLRSSYEQYV.

The chain combines TRBV4-1 with TRBJ2-7; tentative D call: TRBD2 (5 bases). The V end lost 0 bases, the J end lost 2 bases, and 11 bases lay between the germline ends. The CDR3 sequence is 15 residues long. Germline V gene sequence: CDR1 MGHRA, CDR2 YSYEKL. CDR3 nucleotide sequence: TGCGCCAGCAGCCAAGATCTAGCCTTGACCTACGAGCAGTACTTC. It specifies CASSQDLALTYEQYF.

The rearrangement links TRBV6-1 to TRBJ2-1; 7 nucleotides align to TRBD2. The CDR3 covers 16 residues. Germline V gene sequence: CDR1 MNHNS, CDR2 SASEGT. Losses at the gene ends were 0 bases for V and 4 bases for J; bases not matched to a gene: 6. CDR3 loop: CASSEAIRGDYNEQFF. CDR3 bases: TGTGCCAGCAGTGAAGCGATCCGGGGGGATTACAATGAGCAGTTCTTC.

This sequence joins TRBV7-2 and TRBJ2-5; D call uncertain. V lost 6 bases, J lost 4 bases, and 6 bases lay in between. Germline V gene lookup returns CDR1 SGHTA and CDR2 FQGNSA. This CDR3 spans 11 amino acids. The CDR3 loop is CASRSLETQYF. CDR3 bases: TGTGCCAGCAGGTCTCTAGAGACCCAGTACTTC.

The chain employs TRBV9 and TRBJ1-3; tentatively, D is TRBD1 (5 bases). V shed 4 bases and J shed 0 bases, with 8 bases lying between them. CDR1 is SGDLS, CDR2 YYNGEE, per germline. The CDR3 sequence is 14 residues long. Here the CDR3 DNA reads TGTGCCAGCAGCTGGGGGGACTCTGGAAACACCATATATTTT. Its protein product is CASSWGDSGNTIYF.

The J gene is TRBJ2-3, the V gene TRBV7-2; 12 bases match TRBD2. There are 17 residues in the CDR3. CDR1 is SGHTA, CDR2 FQGNSA, per germline. J gave up 0 bases and V 5 bases, and 6 bases lay outside the gene matches. Here the CDR3 DNA reads TGTGCCAGCAGCAAAGGACTAGCGGGGCAAAGCACAGATACGCAGTATTTT. Its translation is CASSKGLAGQSTDTQYF.

The CDR3 DNA follows: TGTGCCAGCAGCAAAGTTGAGGACAGGGAGACTAGCGGGGAGCAGTACGTC. Encoded protein: CASSKVEDRETSGEQYV. The chain employs TRBV21-1 and TRBJ2-7; TRBD2 is taken as the D call from the table, unchecked against the DNA. TRBV21-1 is a documented pseudogene. This CDR3 region has 17 residues.

J is TRBJ2-4 and V is TRBV28; a weak D match, TRBD1 (5 bases). The CDR3 totals 16 residues. Trimming left V 3 bases short and J 1 base short, with 13 bases between. Per germline, CDR1 MDHEN and CDR2 SYDVKM. CDR3: CASSFRGGAAKNIQYF. As DNA, the CDR3 is TGTGCCAGCAGTTTTAGGGGTGGCGCGGCCAAAAACATTCAGTACTTC.

This clone was seen a single time. The genes are TRBV28 and TRBJ2-7; 9 bases are a match to TRBD1. The J segment lost 4 bases and the V segment lost 4 bases, leaving 8 bases of the junction unmatched. The CDR3 is 15 amino acids. The germline gives CDR1 MDHEN, CDR2 SYDVKM. CDR3 sequence: CASSSAGTGRYEQYF. The DNA for the CDR3 is TGTGCCAGCAGTTCGGCCGGGACAGGGAGATACGAGCAGTACTTC.

The chain recombines TRBV5-1 with TRBJ2-3, with 8 positions matching TRBD1. Losses at the gene ends were 2 bases for V and 2 bases for J; bases not matched to a gene: 7. Germline V gene sequence: CDR1 SGHRS, CDR2 YFSETQ. This CDR3 is built from 16 residues. CDR3 sequence: CASSLQGVLATDTQYF. As DNA, the CDR3 is TGCGCCAGCAGCTTACAGGGGGTCTTAGCCACAGATACGCAGTATTTT.

The V call is TRBV2, the J call TRBJ2-7; 8 bases agree with TRBD1. Trimming removed 5 bases from V and 0 bases from J; junction bases left unmatched: 6. Germline CDR1 SNHLY, CDR2 FYNNEI. The CDR3 is 15 amino acids. DNA of the CDR3: TGTGCCAGCAGTCAGGGGGCATTGAGCTCCTACGAGCAGTACGTC. It codes for CASSQGALSSYEQYV.

The J gene is TRBJ1-1, the V gene TRBV3-1 (or the pseudogene TRBV3-2); D is unresolved. The germline gives CDR1 LGHDT, CDR2 YNNKEL (reference sequence). CDR3 length equals 12 residues. V lost 3 bases and J lost 6, with 8 bases in between. The CDR3 region has the DNA TGTGCCAGCAGCCAGTTGAGATCTGAAGCTTTCTTT. Translation gives CASSQLRSEAFF.

In this sample, this clone turned up once. Here the CDR3 reads CAWRGDRGTEAFF. The CDR3 DNA reads as TGTGCCTGGAGGGGGGACAGGGGGACTGAAGCTTTCTTT. The gene calls are TRBV30 and TRBJ1-1, with 11 nucleotides matching TRBD1. Germline CDR1 and CDR2: GTSNPN and SVGIG (reference sequence). The CDR3 totals 13 residues. The junction had 2 bases not matched to a gene; V was cut back by 3 bases and J by 5 bases.

The J gene is TRBJ1-2, the V gene TRBV6-1; tentatively, D is TRBD1 (6 bases). V shed 2 bases and J shed 4 bases, with 11 bases lying between them. CDR1 and CDR2 (germline): MNHNS, SASEGT. CDR3 length equals 14 residues. CDR3 loop: CASSERRGGYGYTF. In DNA, the CDR3 is TGTGCCAGCAGTGAAAGGCGAGGGGGCTATGGCTACACCTTC.

The rearrangement uses TRBV7-9 and TRBJ2-7; TRBD1 matches at 9 bases. V trimming: 5 bases; J trimming: 6 bases; junction bases outside the gene matches: 8. There are 14 residues in the CDR3. Per the germline V gene, CDR1 is SEHNR and CDR2 is FQNEAQ (reference sequence). CDR3 region: CASSISGTGREQYV. As DNA, the CDR3 is TGTGCCAGCAGCATCTCCGGGACAGGGCGCGAGCAGTACGTC.

The rearrangement joins TRBV29-1 to TRBJ2-3; 9 positions match TRBD1. Germline-derived CDR1 and CDR2 are SQVTM and ANQGSEA. The CDR3 covers 13 residues. The V and J ends lost 7 bases and 3 bases, in that order; junction bases with no gene match: 5. In DNA, the CDR3 is TGCAGCGGTTCGGGACAGGGTACAGATACGCAGTATTTT. It is translated as CSGSGQGTDTQYF.

V gene TRBV7-9 combines with J gene TRBJ2-5; possible D gene TRBD2, 5 bases. V lost 3 bases to trimming and J lost 5 bases, with 13 bases between them. Per germline, CDR1 SEHNR and CDR2 FQNEAQ (reference sequence). The CDR3 runs to 14 residues. The CDR3 sequence: CASSLAGGWETQYF. CDR3 in DNA: TGTGCCAGCAGCTTGGCGGGTGGCTGGGAGACCCAGTACTTC.

V and J are TRBV11-3 and TRBJ2-5, with TRBD1 matching 8 bases. Trimming removed 6 bases from V and 3 bases from J; junction bases left unmatched: 9. From germline, CDR1 is SGHNT and CDR2 YENEEA. This CDR3 has 15 amino acids. The CDR3 sequence: CASSFTGGLKETQYF. The CDR3 bases are TGTGCCAGCAGTTTCACAGGGGGTCTAAAAGAGACCCAGTACTTC. Combining the CDR3 with reference TRBV11-3 and TRBJ2-5 gives the whole variable domain EAGVVQSPRYKIIEKKQPVAFWCNPISGHNTLYWYLQNLGQGPELLIRYENEEAVDDSQLPKDRFSAERLKGVDSTLKIQPAELGDSAVYLCASSFTGGLKETQYFGPGTRLLVL.

J is TRBJ1-1 and V is TRBV6-1; the D is unclear. There are 13 residues in the CDR3. CDR1 is MNHNS and CDR2 is SASEGT in the germline V gene. V lost 2 bases and J lost 5, with 9 bases in between. The CDR3 is CASSERSPTEAFF. CDR3 nucleotides: TGTGCCAGCAGTGAACGCAGTCCAACTGAAGCTTTCTTT.

The gene calls are TRBV7-2 and TRBJ1-2, with a weak D call TRBD1 (6 bases). Between the trimmed V and J ends, which lost 5 bases and 7 bases, there was a span of 20 bases. CDR3 length: 15 residues. Germline V lookup: CDR1 SGHTA, CDR2 FQGNSA. CDR3 sequence (DNA): TGTGCCAGCAGCCATCGACAAGGGGGGGCGGGTGGCTACACCTTC. Residues: CASSHRQGGAGGYTF.

The chain joins TRBV5-5 to TRBJ2-6; D may be TRBD1 (5 bases). CDR1 SGHKS and CDR2 YYEKEE come from the germline V gene (reference sequence). The CDR3 covers 14 residues. Trimming pared 7 bases from V and 0 bases from J, leaving 8 bases between. The CDR3: CASQQDSGANVLTF. Written as DNA, the CDR3 is TGTGCCAGCCAACAGGACTCTGGGGCCAACGTCCTGACTTTC.

The V and J genes are TRBV19 and TRBJ2-7; TRBD2 agrees at 10 bases. The V and J ends lost 0 bases and 3 bases, in that order; junction bases with no gene match: 8. CDR3 length: 17 amino acids. CDR1 is LNHDA and CDR2 is SQIVND in the germline V gene (reference sequence). CDR3 in amino acids: CASSIDVIAGGGYEQYF. The CDR3 DNA follows: TGTGCCAGTAGTATAGATGTCATAGCGGGAGGCGGCTACGAGCAGTACTTC.

The rearrangement links TRBV7-6 to TRBJ2-1; maybe TRBD2 (6 bases). Germline V gene data show CDR1 as SGHVS and CDR2 as FNYEAQ. The CDR3 length is 16 residues. Trimming removed 0 bases at V and 5 bases at J, with 14 bases between. CDR3 in DNA: TGTGCCAGCAGCTTAGCATTTAGCGCGGGGAACAATGAGCAGTTCTTC. Its protein product is CASSLAFSAGNNEQFF.

The chain has TRBV5-1 and TRBJ2-6; 8 bases line up with TRBD1. V was clipped by 2 bases and J by 1 base; unmatched bases: 5. CDR1 is SGHRS, CDR2 YFSETQ, per germline. This CDR3 spans 17 amino acids. The CDR3 reads CASSFGQGASGANVLTF. The CDR3 nucleotides are TGCGCCAGCAGCTTCGGGCAGGGGGCGTCTGGGGCCAACGTCCTGACTTTC.

V gene TRBV1 combines with J gene TRBJ2-7; the DNA was not compared with TRBD2, the D call given in the table. TRBV1 is assigned pseudogene status. The CDR3 runs 16 residues. The CDR3 loop reads CTSSQEPGGETYEQYV. DNA for the CDR3: TGCACCAGCAGCCAAGAGCCGGGGGGCGAAACCTACGAGCAGTACGTC.